This T cell receptor (beta chain) emerged from a study of low-dose radiotherapy and immunotherapy resistance in tumors (dated by TCRdb to 2021 to 2024). Study-wide context: In Cohort 1, each fraction delivered 0.5 Gy every 2 weeks, and the prescribed total PTV dose was 6.5 Gy. Intravenous cyclophosphamide at 200 mg/m2 was administered every two weeks, one day ahead of each radiation and immunotherapy administration. Eight patients were included in the translational analysis, namely three from the first dose cohort plus the first five from the second dose cohort. In Cohort 2, 1 Gy per fraction was delivered every two weeks, for a total of 13 Gy over 26 weeks. Trial participants were not randomized into treatment groups. Patients were given nivolumab as a 240 mg flat dose every two weeks and ipilimumab at 1 mg/kg every six weeks, with both drugs delivered intravenously. Starting on cycle 1 day 1, patients took 300 mg of aspirin by mouth once daily for four cycles.

The donors took part in RACIN, a single-arm, phase I, dose-escalation trial that combined nivolumab, ipilimumab, aspirin, low-dose cyclophosphamide and low-dose radiotherapy. Patients with advanced, TIL-negative solid tumors were considered eligible. Superscript III and a set of TRAV- and TRBV-specific primers were used to synthesize first-strand cDNA, so that both TCRalpha and TCRbeta chains were covered. TCRs were amplified for around 20 PCR cycles with Phusion, using a constant-region primer paired with the adapter attached to the V primers. Isolated mRNA was amplified with the MessageAmp II aRNA Amplification Kit, using a 16-hour in vitro transcription at 37°C. The Dynabeads mRNA DIRECT Purification Kit was used to isolate mRNA for TCR sequencing. Indexed Illumina adapters were added in a second Phusion PCR of around 27 cycles, and the PCR products were purified with AMPure XP beads. Concerning the study's data processing: Using custom Perl scripts, TCR sequences encoding the same protein were pooled, out-of-frame sequences were removed, and the abundance of each clonotype was computed. The analysis excluded TCR sequences that were supported by just one read. Among the metrics used to describe the repertoires were Shannon entropy, Gini index, clonality, richness, and the frequency of TCRs shared between repertoires. TCRdb reworked the public reads: Q25 trimming with fastp, MiXCR clone assembly, productive beta chains retained. Here each entry gathers all rows of one CDR3 protein and keeps the most common genes and DNA. TCRdb's processing, not the authors' own work, is the source of the V and J calls. In this sample the table shows 14,000 to 15,000 distinct CDR3 sequences, under 60% of which occur a single time. Jointly, the top ten make up about 4% of the sample.

Cut back by 5 bases and 1 base, the V and J ends lie 14 bases apart. CDR1 and CDR2, looked up from the germline V gene, are MNHGY and SAAAGT. The CDR3, from cysteine to phenylalanine, totals 15 residues. The CDR3 DNA has 45 bases and is translated from base 1. Note on this clonotype: Its antigen remains undetermined. Base-call qualities are not available, and no considerably larger clone is one nucleotide away.

This TCR was sampled from a human donor with advanced metastatic prostate, ovarian, gallbladder or colorectal cancer (not recorded which). This table probably holds off-target reads from a library built for another chain. The chain was built from TRBV6-8 and TRBJ1-1, with TRBD1 tentatively as D gene (6 bases match). CDR3 region: CASSPGGPPNTEAFF. Read as DNA, the sequence is TGTGCCAGCAGTCCCGGGGGCCCACCGAACACTGAAGCTTTCTTT.